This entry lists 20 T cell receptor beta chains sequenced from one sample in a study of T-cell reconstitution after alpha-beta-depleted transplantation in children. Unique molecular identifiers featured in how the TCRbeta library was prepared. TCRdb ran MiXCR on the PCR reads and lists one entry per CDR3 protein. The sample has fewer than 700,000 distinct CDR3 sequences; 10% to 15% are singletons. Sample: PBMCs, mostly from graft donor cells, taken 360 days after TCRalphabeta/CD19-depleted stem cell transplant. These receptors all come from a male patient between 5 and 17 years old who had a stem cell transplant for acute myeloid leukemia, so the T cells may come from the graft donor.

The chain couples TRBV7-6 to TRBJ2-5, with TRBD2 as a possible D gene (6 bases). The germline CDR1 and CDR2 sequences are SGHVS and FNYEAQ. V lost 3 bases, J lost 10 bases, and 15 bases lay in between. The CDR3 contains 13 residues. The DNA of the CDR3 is TGTGCCAGCAGCTTGGGGACTCAGGTGGGCCAGTACTTC. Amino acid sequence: CASSLGTQVGQYF.

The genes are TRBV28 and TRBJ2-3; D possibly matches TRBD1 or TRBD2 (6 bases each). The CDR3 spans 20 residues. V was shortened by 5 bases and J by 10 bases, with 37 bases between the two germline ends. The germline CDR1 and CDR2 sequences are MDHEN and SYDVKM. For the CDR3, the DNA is TGTGCCAGCAGTCCCCTTGCCGCTCCCCGGGGGACCATACTAGCAGGGGCGCAGTATTTT. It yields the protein CASSPLAAPRGTILAGAQYF.

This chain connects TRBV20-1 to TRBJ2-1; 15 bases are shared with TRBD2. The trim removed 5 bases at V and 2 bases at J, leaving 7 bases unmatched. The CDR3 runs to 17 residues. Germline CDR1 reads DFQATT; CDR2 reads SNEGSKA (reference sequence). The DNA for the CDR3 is TGCAGTGCTTCAGGGACTAGCGGGAGGACCCCCTACAATGAGCAGTTCTTC. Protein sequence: CSASGTSGRTPYNEQFF.

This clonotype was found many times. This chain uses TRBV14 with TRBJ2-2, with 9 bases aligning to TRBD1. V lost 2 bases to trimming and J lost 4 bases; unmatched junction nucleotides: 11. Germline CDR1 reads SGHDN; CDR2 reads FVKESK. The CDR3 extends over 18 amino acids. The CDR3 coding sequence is TGTGCCAGCAGCCAAAAACCGGGACAGGGAAGGGGCACCGGGGAGCTGTTTTTT. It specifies CASSQKPGQGRGTGELFF.

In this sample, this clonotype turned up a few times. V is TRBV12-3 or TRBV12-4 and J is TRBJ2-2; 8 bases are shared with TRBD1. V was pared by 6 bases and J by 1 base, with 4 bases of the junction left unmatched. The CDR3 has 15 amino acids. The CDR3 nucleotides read TGTGCCAGCAGCCTGACAGGGGAGAACACCGGGGAGCTGTTTTTT. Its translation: CASSLTGENTGELFF.

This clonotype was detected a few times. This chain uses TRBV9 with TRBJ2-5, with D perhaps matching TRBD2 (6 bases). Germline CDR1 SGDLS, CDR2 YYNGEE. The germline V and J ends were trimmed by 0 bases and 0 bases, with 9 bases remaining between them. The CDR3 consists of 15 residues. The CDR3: CASSVGGDHQETQYF. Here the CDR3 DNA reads TGTGCCAGCAGCGTAGGGGGGGACCACCAAGAGACCCAGTACTTC.

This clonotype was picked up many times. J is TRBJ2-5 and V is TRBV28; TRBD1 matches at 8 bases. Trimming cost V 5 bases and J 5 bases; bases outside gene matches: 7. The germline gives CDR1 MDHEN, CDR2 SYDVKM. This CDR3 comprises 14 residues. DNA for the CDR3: TGTGCCAGCAGTCTCCAGGGGGCCGGGGAGACCCAGTACTTC. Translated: CASSLQGAGETQYF.

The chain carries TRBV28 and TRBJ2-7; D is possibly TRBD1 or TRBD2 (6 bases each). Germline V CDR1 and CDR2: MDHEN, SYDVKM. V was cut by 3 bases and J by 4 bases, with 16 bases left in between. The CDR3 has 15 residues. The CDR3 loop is CASSLPRGAFYEQYF. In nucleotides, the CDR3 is TGTGCCAGCAGTTTGCCAAGGGGGGCTTTTTACGAGCAGTACTTC.

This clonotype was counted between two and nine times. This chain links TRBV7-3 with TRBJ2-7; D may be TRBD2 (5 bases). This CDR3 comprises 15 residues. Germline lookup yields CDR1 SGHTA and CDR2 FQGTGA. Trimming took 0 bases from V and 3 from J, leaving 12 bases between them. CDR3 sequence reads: CASSLTGLAVYEQYF. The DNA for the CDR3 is TGTGCCAGCAGCTTAACCGGCCTAGCTGTCTACGAGCAGTACTTC.

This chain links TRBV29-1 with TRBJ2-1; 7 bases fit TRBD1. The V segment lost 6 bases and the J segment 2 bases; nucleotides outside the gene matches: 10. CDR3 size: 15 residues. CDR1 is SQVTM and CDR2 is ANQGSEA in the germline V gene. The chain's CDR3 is CSVGDRVLTYNEQFF. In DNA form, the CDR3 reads TGCAGCGTCGGGGACAGAGTTTTAACCTACAATGAGCAGTTCTTC.

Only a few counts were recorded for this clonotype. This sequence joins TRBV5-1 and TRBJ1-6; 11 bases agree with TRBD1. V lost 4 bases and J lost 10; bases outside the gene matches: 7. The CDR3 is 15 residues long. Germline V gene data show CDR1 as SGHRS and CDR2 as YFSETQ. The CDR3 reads CASSTSGTGGSPLHF. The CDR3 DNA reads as TGCGCCAGCAGCACGTCCGGGACAGGGGGGTCACCCCTCCACTTT. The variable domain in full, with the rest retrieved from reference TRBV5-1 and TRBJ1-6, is KAGVTQTPRYLIKTRGQQVTLSCSPISGHRSVSWYQQTPGQGLQFLFEYFSETQRNKGNFPGRFSGRQFSNSRSEMNVSTLELGDSALYLCASSTSGTGGSPLHFGNGTRLTVT.

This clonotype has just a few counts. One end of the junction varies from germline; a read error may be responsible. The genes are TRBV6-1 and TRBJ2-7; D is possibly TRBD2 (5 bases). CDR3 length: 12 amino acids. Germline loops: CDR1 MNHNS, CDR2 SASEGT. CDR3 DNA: TGTGCCAGCCTGGGGAGAGACCCTTTGCAGAACTTC. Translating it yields CASLGRDPLQNF.

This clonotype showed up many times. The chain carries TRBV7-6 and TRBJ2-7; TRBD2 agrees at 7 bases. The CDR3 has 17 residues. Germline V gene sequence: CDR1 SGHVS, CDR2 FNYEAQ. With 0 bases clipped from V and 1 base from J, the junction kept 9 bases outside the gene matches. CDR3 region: CASSLAPRGSGSYEQYF. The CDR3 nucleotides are TGTGCCAGCAGCTTAGCCCCTCGGGGTAGCGGGTCCTACGAGCAGTACTTC.

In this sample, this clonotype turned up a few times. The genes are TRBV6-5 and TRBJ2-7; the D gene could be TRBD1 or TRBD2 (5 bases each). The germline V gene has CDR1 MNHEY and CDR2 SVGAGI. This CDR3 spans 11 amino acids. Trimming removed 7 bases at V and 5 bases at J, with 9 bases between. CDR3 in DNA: TGTGCCAGCACCCGGGGCGACGAGCAGTACTTC. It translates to CASTRGDEQYF.

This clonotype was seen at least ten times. The CDR3 is CASSLLGSNQPQHF. Here the CDR3 DNA reads TGTGCCAGCAGTTTATTGGGTAGCAATCAGCCCCAGCATTTT. V and J are TRBV28 and TRBJ1-5; no definite D call. From germline, CDR1 is MDHEN and CDR2 SYDVKM. V was pared by 1 base and J by 0 bases, with 4 bases between. This CDR3 is 14 amino acids long.

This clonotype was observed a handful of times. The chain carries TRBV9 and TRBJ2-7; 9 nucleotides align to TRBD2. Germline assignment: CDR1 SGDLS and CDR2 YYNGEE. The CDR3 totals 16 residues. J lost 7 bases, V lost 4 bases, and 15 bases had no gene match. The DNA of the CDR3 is TGTGCCAGCAGCACAACCCCTGCGGGAGGGTCGGGAGAGCAGTACTTC. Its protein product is CASSTTPAGGSGEQYF.

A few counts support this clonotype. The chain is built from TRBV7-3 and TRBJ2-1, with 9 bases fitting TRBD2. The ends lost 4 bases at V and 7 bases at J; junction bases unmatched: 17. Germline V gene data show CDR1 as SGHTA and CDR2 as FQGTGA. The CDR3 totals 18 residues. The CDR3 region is CASSSHVGASGKVNEQFF. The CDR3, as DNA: TGTGCCAGCAGCTCGCACGTAGGGGCTAGCGGGAAGGTAAATGAGCAGTTCTTC.

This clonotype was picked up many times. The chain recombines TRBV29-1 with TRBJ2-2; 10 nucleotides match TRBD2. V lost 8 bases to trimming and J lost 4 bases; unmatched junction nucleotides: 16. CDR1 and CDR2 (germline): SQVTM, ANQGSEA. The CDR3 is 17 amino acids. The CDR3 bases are TGCAGCACCTTGGGGCTAGCGGGAGTCCCGGGCACCGGGGAGCTGTTTTTT. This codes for CSTLGLAGVPGTGELFF.

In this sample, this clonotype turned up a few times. CDR3 residues: CASSLRSLSGNTIYF. The CDR3 nucleotides are TGTGCCAGCAGTTTACGATCCCTCTCTGGAAACACCATATATTTT. J is TRBJ1-3 and V is TRBV12-3 or TRBV12-4, with D hard to call. V shed 2 bases and J shed 0 bases, with 8 bases lying between them. The CDR3 spans 15 residues.

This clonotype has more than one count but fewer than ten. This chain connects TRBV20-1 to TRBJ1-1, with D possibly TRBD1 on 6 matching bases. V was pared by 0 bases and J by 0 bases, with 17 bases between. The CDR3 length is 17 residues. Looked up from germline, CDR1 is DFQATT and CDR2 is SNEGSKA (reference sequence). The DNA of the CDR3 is TGCAGTGCTAGAGATGAACGGGGACACCGCTTGAACACTGAAGCTTTCTTT. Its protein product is CSARDERGHRLNTEAFF.